The T cell receptor beta chain under discussion was sequenced for a study of tumor and adjacent non-tumor tissue in lung cancer. Looking at the study overall: Patients comprised about a dozen adenocarcinoma, a couple of squamous cell carcinoma and 1 small cell lung cancer. Stage I to III disease affected some 11 men and about five women aged roughly 31 to 76.

This sample's RNA came from whole unsorted tissue. CDR1 SGHKS and CDR2 YYEKEE come from the germline V gene (reference sequence). CDR3 length equals 14 residues. The V segment lost 0 bases and the J segment 3 bases; nucleotides outside the gene matches: 0. Three rounds of nested PCR, following a modified ARM-PCR protocol, produced the TCRbeta library. TCRdb re-called the multiplex PCR reads through MiXCR, storing one row per CDR3 protein. The sample lists 220,000 or so distinct CDR3 sequences, about 71% occurring once. As concerns this clonotype: The target antigen is unknown. A much larger clone is a single base away; this may be a read error.

The study's findings and limits: In normal lung, the top 100 clones were significantly more dominant than in tumor. Patients with more diverse tumor TCRs had worse survival.

This chain links TRBV5-5 with TRBJ1-1, with 9 nucleotides matching TRBD1. Sequenced input: lung tumor tissue. The receptor comes from a man aged 55 to 69 with non-small cell lung cancer. The chain's CDR3 is CASSLGTGDTEAFF. The CDR3 DNA reads as TGTGCCAGCAGCTTGGGGACAGGGGACACTGAAGCTTTCTTT.